This TCR beta chain was recovered during a study of T cell repertoires in cytomegalovirus infection. Turning to the study itself: Recently described HLA-C-restricted plus well-studied HLA-B-restricted CMV epitopes were used. The public TCR beta signatures pointed to both CMV infection and matching HLA type.

TCRdb recomputed calls from the reads with MiXCR, one row per CDR3 protein. The sample includes about 47,000 distinct CDR3 sequences, around 19% seen only once; the top ten take about 82%. Remarks on this clonotype: Antigen specificity is unknown.

Trimming shortened V by 5 bases and J by 3 bases, and 17 bases separated the two germline ends. The CDR3 consists of 15 residues. Looked up from germline, CDR1 is SEHNR and CDR2 is FQNEAQ (reference sequence). The TCR sequence derives from a human donor in good health (CMV status not recorded). Some clones in this sample may be carry-over from other donors' samples. The V and J genes are TRBV7-9 and TRBJ2-7, with D maybe TRBD2 (7 bases). The source was CD8+ T cells from cultured PBMCs, collected from culture after CMV antigen stimulation. The CDR3 reads CASSGLGGASYEQYF. The CDR3 region has the DNA TGTGCCAGCAGCGGTTTGGGGGGGGCCAGCTACGAGCAGTACTTC.